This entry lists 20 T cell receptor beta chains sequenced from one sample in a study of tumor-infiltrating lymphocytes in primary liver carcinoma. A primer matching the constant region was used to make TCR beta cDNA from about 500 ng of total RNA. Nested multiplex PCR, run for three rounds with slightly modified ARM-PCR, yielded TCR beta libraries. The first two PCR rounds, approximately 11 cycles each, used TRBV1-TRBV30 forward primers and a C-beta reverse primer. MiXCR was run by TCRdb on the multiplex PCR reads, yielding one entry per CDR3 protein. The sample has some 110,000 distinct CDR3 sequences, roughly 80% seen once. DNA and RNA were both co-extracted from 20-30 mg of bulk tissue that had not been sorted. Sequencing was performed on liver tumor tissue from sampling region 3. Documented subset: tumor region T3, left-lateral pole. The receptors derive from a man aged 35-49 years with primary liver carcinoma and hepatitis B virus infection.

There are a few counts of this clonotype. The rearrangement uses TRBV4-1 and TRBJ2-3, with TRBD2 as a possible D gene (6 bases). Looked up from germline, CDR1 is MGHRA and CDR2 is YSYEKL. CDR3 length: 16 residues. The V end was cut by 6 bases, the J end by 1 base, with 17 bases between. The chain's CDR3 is CASSQTGTGGTDTQYF. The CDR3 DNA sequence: TGCGCCAGCAGTCAGACGGGGACTGGCGGCACAGATACGCAGTATTTT.

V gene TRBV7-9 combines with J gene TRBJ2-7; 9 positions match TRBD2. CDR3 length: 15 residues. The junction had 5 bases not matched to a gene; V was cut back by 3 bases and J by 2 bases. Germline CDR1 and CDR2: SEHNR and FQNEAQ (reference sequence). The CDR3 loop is CASSFAGGSPYEQYF. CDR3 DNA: TGTGCCAGCAGCTTCGCGGGAGGGAGCCCCTACGAGCAGTACTTC. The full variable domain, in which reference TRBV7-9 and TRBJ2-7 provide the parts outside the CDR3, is DTGVSQNPRHKITKRGQNVTFRCDPISEHNRLYWYRQTLGQGPEFLTYFQNEAQLEKSRLLSDRFSAERPKGSFSTLEIQRTEQGDSAMYLCASSFAGGSPYEQYFGPGTRLTVT.

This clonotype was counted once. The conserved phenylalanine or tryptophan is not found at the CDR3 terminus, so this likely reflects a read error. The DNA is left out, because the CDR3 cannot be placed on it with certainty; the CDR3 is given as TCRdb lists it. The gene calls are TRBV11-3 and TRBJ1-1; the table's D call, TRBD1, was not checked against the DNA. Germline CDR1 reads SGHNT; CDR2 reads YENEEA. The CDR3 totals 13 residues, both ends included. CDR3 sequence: CASSLARGSQVFL.

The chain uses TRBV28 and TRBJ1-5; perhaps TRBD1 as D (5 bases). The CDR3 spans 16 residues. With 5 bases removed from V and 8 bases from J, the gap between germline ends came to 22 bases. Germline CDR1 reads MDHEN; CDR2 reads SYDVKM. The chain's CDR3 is CASSVVYSKGCKPQHF. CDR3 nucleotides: TGTGCCAGCAGTGTCGTGTATAGTAAGGGGTGTAAGCCCCAGCATTTT.

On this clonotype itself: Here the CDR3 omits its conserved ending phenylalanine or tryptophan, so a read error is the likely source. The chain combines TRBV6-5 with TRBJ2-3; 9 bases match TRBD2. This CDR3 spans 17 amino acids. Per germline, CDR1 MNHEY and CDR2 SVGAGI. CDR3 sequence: CASSSPPLSGGTDMQYL. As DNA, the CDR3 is TGTGCCAGCAGTTCACCCCCCCTAAGCGGGGGGACAGATATGCAGTATCTT.

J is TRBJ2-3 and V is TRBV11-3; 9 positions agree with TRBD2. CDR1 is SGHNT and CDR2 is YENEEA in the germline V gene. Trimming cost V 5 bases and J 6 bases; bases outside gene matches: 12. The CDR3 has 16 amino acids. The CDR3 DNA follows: TGTGCCAGCAGCAGCAGGCCGGCGGGAGGGCTGGATACGCAGTATTTT. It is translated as CASSSRPAGGLDTQYF.

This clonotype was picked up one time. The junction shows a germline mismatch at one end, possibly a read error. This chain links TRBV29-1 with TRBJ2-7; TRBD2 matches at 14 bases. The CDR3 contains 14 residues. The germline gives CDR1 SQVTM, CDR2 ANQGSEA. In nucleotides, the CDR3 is TGCAGCGTCTGGACTAGCGGGAGGAGCCACGAACAGTACTTC. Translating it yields CSVWTSGRSHEQYF.

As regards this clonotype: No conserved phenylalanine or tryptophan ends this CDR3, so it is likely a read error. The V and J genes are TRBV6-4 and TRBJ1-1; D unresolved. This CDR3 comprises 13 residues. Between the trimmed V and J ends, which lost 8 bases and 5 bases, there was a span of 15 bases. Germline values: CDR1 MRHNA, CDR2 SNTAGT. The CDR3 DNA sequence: TGTGCCAGCTCACAAGCGTTCGATACTGAAGCTTTCTTA. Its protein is CASSQAFDTEAFL.

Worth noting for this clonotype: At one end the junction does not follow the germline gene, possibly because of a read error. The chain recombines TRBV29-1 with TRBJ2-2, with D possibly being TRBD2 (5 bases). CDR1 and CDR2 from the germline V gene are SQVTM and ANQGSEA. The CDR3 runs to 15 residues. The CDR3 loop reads CSVGANAANTGELLF. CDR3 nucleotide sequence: TGCAGCGTTGGGGCTAACGCGGCGAACACTGGGGAGCTGTTATTT.

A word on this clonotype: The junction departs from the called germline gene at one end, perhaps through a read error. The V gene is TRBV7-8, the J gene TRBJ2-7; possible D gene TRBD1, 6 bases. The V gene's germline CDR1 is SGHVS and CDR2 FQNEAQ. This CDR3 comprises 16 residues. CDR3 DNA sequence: TGTGCCAGTAGCTTAGGTAGGGGGACGTGGACCTACGAGCAGTACTTC. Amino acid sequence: CASSLGRGTWTYEQYF.

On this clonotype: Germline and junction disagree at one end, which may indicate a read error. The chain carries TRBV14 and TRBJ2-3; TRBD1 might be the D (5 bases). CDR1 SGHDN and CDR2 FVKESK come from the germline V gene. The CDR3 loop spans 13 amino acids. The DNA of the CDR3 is TGTGCCAGCAGCCCGACAGAACATAGTACGCAATATTTT. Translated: CASSPTEHSTQYF.

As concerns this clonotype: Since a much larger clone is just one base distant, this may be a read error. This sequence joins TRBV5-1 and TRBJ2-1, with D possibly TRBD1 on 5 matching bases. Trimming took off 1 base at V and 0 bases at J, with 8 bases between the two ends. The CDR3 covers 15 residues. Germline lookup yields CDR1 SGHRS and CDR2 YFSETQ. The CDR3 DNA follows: TGCGCCAGCAGCTTGTACAGGAGCTCCTACAATGAGCAGTTCTTC. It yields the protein CASSLYRSSYNEQFF.

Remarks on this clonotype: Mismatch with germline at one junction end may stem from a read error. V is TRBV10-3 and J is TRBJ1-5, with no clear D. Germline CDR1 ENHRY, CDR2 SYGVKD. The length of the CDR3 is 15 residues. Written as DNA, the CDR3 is TGTGCCAACAGAGATGACGAAAGCCAAAATCAGCCCCAACATTTT. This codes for CANRDDESQNQPQHF.

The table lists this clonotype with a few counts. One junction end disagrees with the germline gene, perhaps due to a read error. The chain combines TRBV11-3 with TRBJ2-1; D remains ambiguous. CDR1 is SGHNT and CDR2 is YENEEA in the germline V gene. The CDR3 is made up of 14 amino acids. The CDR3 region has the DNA TGTGCTAGCAACTTGAGAGGTGGGAATGATGAGCAGTTCTTC. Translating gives CASNLRGGNDEQFF. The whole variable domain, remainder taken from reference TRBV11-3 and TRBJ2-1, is EAGVVQSPRYKIIEKKQPVAFWCNPISGHNTLYWYLQNLGQGPELLIRYENEEAVDDSQLPKDRFSAERLKGVDSTLKIQPAELGDSAVYLCASNLRGGNDEQFFGPGTRLTVL.

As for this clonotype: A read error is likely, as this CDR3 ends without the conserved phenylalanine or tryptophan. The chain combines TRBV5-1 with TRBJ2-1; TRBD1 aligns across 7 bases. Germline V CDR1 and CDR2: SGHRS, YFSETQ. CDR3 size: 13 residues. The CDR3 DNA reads TGCGTCAGCAGCTTAACAGGGGTCAATGTGCAGTTCTTG. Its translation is CVSSLTGVNVQFL.

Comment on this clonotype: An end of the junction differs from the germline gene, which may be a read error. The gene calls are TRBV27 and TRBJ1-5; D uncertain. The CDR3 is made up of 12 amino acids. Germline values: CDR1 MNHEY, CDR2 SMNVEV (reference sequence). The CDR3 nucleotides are TGTTCCAGCAGCGATACGGGTCAGCCCCAGCATTTT. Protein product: CSSSDTGQPQHF.

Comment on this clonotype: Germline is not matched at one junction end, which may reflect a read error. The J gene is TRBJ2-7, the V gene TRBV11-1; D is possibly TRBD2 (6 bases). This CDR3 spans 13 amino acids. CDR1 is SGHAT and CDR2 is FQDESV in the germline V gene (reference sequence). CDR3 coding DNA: TGTGCCAGCGGGGGGAAGCCATCCTACAAGCAGTACTTC. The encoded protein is CASGGKPSYKQYF.

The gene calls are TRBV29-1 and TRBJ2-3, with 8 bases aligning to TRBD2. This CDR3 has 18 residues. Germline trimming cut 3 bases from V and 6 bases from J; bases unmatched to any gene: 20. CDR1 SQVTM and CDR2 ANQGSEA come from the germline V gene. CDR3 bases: TGCAGCGTTGATGGAGACGGTCTAAGCGGGAGAACTCCCGATACGCAGTATTTT. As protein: CSVDGDGLSGRTPDTQYF.

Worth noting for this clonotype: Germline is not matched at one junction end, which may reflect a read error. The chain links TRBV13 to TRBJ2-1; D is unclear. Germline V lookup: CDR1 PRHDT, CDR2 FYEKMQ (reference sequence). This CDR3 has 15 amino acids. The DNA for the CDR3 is TGTGCCAACAGCTTAGATCCGGGCTCCTACAATGTGCAGTTCTTC. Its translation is CANSLDPGSYNVQFF.

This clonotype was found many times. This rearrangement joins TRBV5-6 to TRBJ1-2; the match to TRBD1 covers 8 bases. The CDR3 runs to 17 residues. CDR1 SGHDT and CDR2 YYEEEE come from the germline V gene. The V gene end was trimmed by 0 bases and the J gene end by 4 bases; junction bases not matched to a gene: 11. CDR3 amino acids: CASSLGQGMRPLYGYTF. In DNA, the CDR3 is TGTGCCAGCAGCTTGGGACAGGGGATGCGCCCCCTCTATGGCTACACCTTC.